This entry lists 20 T cell receptor beta chains sequenced from one sample in a study of blood T cell repertoires in COVID-19. The table came from immunoSEQ multiplex PCR; TCRdb's copy has only in-frame clones and leaves some out. The sample has tens of thousands of clones, 85% to 90% seen once. Input material: peripheral blood. The receptor set was obtained from a human donor in a cohort sampled during active COVID-19.

This sequence joins TRBV7-2 and TRBJ2-7; 9 positions agree with TRBD2. The trim removed 5 bases at V and 7 bases at J, leaving 12 bases unmatched. Germline V gene data show CDR1 as SGHTA and CDR2 as FQGNSA. There are 15 residues in the CDR3. CDR3 residues: CASSLISGSVGEQYV. DNA for the CDR3: TGTGCCAGCAGCCTGATTAGCGGGAGCGTAGGAGAGCAGTACGTC.

This chain links TRBV19 with TRBJ2-1; the match to TRBD1 covers 10 bases. Germline trimming cut 7 bases from V and 9 bases from J; bases unmatched to any gene: 9. Germline V gene lookup returns CDR1 LNHDA and CDR2 SQIVND (reference sequence). The CDR3 sequence is 14 residues long. The CDR3 DNA reads TGTGCCAGTAAAGCGGGACAGGGGACGGTTGAGCAGTTCTTC. As protein: CASKAGQGTVEQFF.

This chain connects TRBV3-1 (or the pseudogene TRBV3-2) to TRBJ1-1, with TRBD1 matching 8 bases. V was pared by 0 bases and J by 0 bases, with 6 bases of the junction left unmatched. CDR1 LGHDT and CDR2 YNNKEL come from the germline V gene (reference sequence). This CDR3 is 17 amino acids long. The CDR3 nucleotides are TGTGCCAGCAGCCAAGAGGCGACAGGGGTCATGAACACTGAAGCTTTCTTT. Protein: CASSQEATGVMNTEAFF.

The CDR3 nucleotides are TGTGCCGCCCAACGTGGGACAGGGGGGGAGCAGTACTTC. It translates to CAAQRGTGGEQYF. This chain uses TRBV15 with TRBJ2-7, with TRBD1 identical over 11 bases. Germline V gene sequence: CDR1 LNHNV, CDR2 YYDKDF (reference sequence). This CDR3 has 13 amino acids. Trimming took 11 bases from V and 7 from J; bases not matched to a gene: 10.

V and J are TRBV21-1 and TRBJ2-1; TRBD2, the table's D call, lacks a check against the DNA. TRBV21-1 is recorded as a pseudogene. The CDR3 is 16 residues long. CDR3 residues: CASSNPLAGGYNEQFF. As DNA, the CDR3 is TGTGCCAGCAGCAACCCCCTAGCGGGAGGGTACAATGAGCAGTTCTTC.

The chain uses TRBV5-5 and TRBJ2-5; tentatively, D is TRBD2 (5 bases). Germline V gives CDR1 SGHKS, CDR2 YYEKEE (reference sequence). V lost 4 bases to trimming and J lost 2 bases, with 12 bases between them. The CDR3 extends over 14 amino acids. CDR3 sequence reads: CASSLWTLQETQYF. The CDR3 nucleotides are TGTGCCAGCAGCCTGTGGACTCTGCAAGAGACCCAGTACTTC. Drawing the rest from reference TRBV5-5 and TRBJ2-5, the complete variable domain is DAGVTQSPTHLIKTRGQQVTLRCSPISGHKSVSWYQQVLGQGPQFIFQYYEKEERGRGNFPDRFSARQFPNYSSELNVNALLLGDSALYLCASSLWTLQETQYFGPGTRLLVL.

This clone appeared a single time. The chain employs TRBV15 and TRBJ1-5; D gene uncertain. The CDR3 consists of 13 residues. Germline assignment: CDR1 LNHNV and CDR2 YYDKDF (reference sequence). With 4 bases removed from V and 9 bases from J, the gap between germline ends came to 13 bases. The CDR3 sequence: CATSIISSGPQHF. In DNA, the CDR3 is TGTGCCACCAGCATTATCTCCTCGGGGCCCCAGCATTTT.

V is TRBV16 and J is TRBJ1-1, with D unresolved. The germline gives CDR1 KGHSY, CDR2 FQNENV. The CDR3 runs to 14 residues. Trimming left V 0 bases short and J 4 bases short, with 9 bases between. The CDR3 here is CASSQSRVRTEAFF. The CDR3 coding sequence is TGTGCCAGCAGCCAATCCCGGGTCCGCACTGAAGCTTTCTTT.

The rearrangement uses TRBV19 and TRBJ1-5, with D possibly TRBD1 on 5 matching bases. The V end was cut by 1 base, the J end by 7 bases, with 11 bases between. The V gene's germline CDR1 is LNHDA and CDR2 SQIVND (reference sequence). The CDR3 sequence is 14 residues long. DNA of the CDR3: TGTGCCAGTAGTATAGTGCGGGGACGCCAGCCCCAGCATTTT. Its translation is CASSIVRGRQPQHF.

The chain combines TRBV7-9 with TRBJ2-7, with 7 bases aligning to TRBD2. From germline, CDR1 is SEHNR and CDR2 FQNEAQ (reference sequence). V lost 4 bases and J lost 2; bases outside the gene matches: 11. The CDR3 is 16 amino acids. The CDR3 here is CASSSGGTSRAYEQYF. CDR3 in DNA: TGTGCCAGCAGCTCGGGGGGAACTAGCCGGGCCTACGAGCAGTACTTC.

DNA for the CDR3: TGTGCCAGCAGTCAGGAGGTGTGGTACAATGAGCAGTTCTTC. It encodes CASSQEVWYNEQFF. This chain uses TRBV6-6 with TRBJ2-1; weak D call: TRBD2 (5 bases). Trimming took 5 bases from V and 4 from J, leaving 12 bases between them. From germline, CDR1 is MNHNY and CDR2 SVGAGI (reference sequence). The CDR3 is 14 amino acids.

The chain uses TRBV5-1 and TRBJ2-2, with D possibly TRBD1 on 5 matching bases. The CDR3 runs 13 residues. CDR1 is SGHRS, CDR2 YFSETQ, per germline. Trimming removed 4 bases from V and 4 bases from J, with 8 bases in between. The CDR3 nucleotides are TGCGCCAGCAGCAAGGACACCACCGGGGAGCTGTTTTTT. This sequence encodes CASSKDTTGELFF. Using reference TRBV5-1 and TRBJ2-2 for the parts outside the CDR3, the full variable domain is KAGVTQTPRYLIKTRGQQVTLSCSPISGHRSVSWYQQTPGQGLQFLFEYFSETQRNKGNFPGRFSGRQFSNSRSEMNVSTLELGDSALYLCASSKDTTGELFFGEGSRLTVL.

The rearrangement links TRBV5-1 to TRBJ2-5; D is undetermined. The CDR3 extends over 13 amino acids. Trimming shortened V by 1 base and J by 5 bases, and 9 bases separated the two germline ends. Germline CDR1 is SGHRS and CDR2 is YFSETQ. CDR3 amino acids: CASSLTLGETQYF. In DNA, the CDR3 is TGCGCCAGCAGCTTGACCCTCGGGGAGACCCAGTACTTC. Based on the CDR3 plus reference TRBV5-1 and TRBJ2-5, the full variable domain is KAGVTQTPRYLIKTRGQQVTLSCSPISGHRSVSWYQQTPGQGLQFLFEYFSETQRNKGNFPGRFSGRQFSNSRSEMNVSTLELGDSALYLCASSLTLGETQYFGPGTRLLVL.

The rearrangement links TRBV9 to TRBJ2-3; weak D call: TRBD2 (7 bases). Germline lookup yields CDR1 SGDLS and CDR2 YYNGEE. This CDR3 is 16 amino acids long. V lost 4 bases to trimming and J lost 5 bases, with 20 bases between them. CDR3 region: CASSPQVGGAVDTQYF. Here the CDR3 DNA reads TGTGCCAGCAGCCCCCAGGTAGGGGGGGCGGTAGATACGCAGTATTTT. Supplemented by reference TRBV9 and TRBJ2-3, the full variable domain reads DSGVTQTPKHLITATGQRVTLRCSPRSGDLSVYWYQQSLDQGLQFLIQYYNGEERAKGNILERFSAQQFPDLHSELNLSSLELGDSALYFCASSPQVGGAVDTQYFGPGTRLTVL.

The CDR3 sequence is CASSFQQGTTEQYF. In DNA, the CDR3 is TGTGCCAGCAGCTTTCAACAGGGTACAACCGAGCAGTACTTC. The chain recombines TRBV7-2 with TRBJ2-7; D may be TRBD1 (6 bases). CDR3 length: 14 residues. V was pared by 3 bases and J by 6 bases, with 15 bases between. In germline, CDR1 is SGHTA, CDR2 FQGNSA.

The CDR3 spells CASSVRSENSPLHF. The CDR3 DNA reads as TGTGCCAGCAGCGTAAGGAGTGAAAATTCACCCCTCCACTTT. This chain links TRBV9 with TRBJ1-6; D is ambiguous. The CDR3 is 14 amino acids. With 1 base removed from V and 7 bases from J, the gap between germline ends came to 9 bases. Germline loops: CDR1 SGDLS, CDR2 YYNGEE.

The rearrangement uses TRBV28 and TRBJ2-7; the match to TRBD2 covers 7 bases. The CDR3 covers 15 residues. The V and J ends lost 7 bases and 1 base, in that order; junction bases with no gene match: 10. Per the germline V gene, CDR1 is MDHEN and CDR2 is SYDVKM. In DNA form, the CDR3 reads TGTGCCAGCACCCTATGGGGGGGAAAGTCCTACGAGCAGTACTTC. Its translation: CASTLWGGKSYEQYF.

Only a few counts were recorded for this clone. CDR3 residues: CSGRTGAGEKLFF. The CDR3 DNA sequence: TGCAGCGGACGGACAGGGGCGGGAGAAAAACTGTTTTTT. The chain carries TRBV29-1 and TRBJ1-4, with TRBD1 identical over 9 bases. Per germline, CDR1 SQVTM and CDR2 ANQGSEA. The V gene end was trimmed by 7 bases and the J gene end by 8 bases; junction bases not matched to a gene: 8. The CDR3 is made up of 13 amino acids.

J is TRBJ2-1 and V is TRBV9; TRBD2 matches at 8 bases. The length of the CDR3 is 17 residues. Germline V gene data show CDR1 as SGDLS and CDR2 as YYNGEE. The J segment lost 7 bases and the V segment lost 3 bases, leaving 15 bases of the junction unmatched. CDR3 DNA: TGTGCCAGCAGCGGACTATTGACTAGCGTGAGTAGGAATGAGCAGTTCTTC. As protein: CASSGLLTSVSRNEQFF.

The J gene is TRBJ2-7, the V gene TRBV19; 9 bases are a match to TRBD2. The CDR3 is 19 residues long. Germline V gene sequence: CDR1 LNHDA, CDR2 SQIVND (reference sequence). The J segment lost 6 bases and the V segment lost 6 bases, leaving 24 bases of the junction unmatched. CDR3 protein: CASSLGSGTSLYLVVEQYV. In DNA form, the CDR3 reads TGTGCCAGTAGCCTGGGGTCCGGGACTAGCTTATACTTAGTAGTCGAGCAGTACGTC.